Listed below are T cell receptor beta chains from one sample, sequenced in a study of spatial heterogeneity in lung cancer. MiXCR was run by TCRdb on the 5' RACE reads, yielding one entry per CDR3 protein. The sample lists tens of thousands of distinct CDR3 sequences, 3.5% to 5.5% occurring once. This material consisted of PBMCs, taken at surgery. All receptors come from a male donor with early-stage non-small cell lung cancer. CDR3s include the opening cysteine and the closing phenylalanine or tryptophan. Fields, in order: CDR3 length, J gene, clone size, D gene, V gene, CDR3 protein, CDR3 DNA. A D gene is named only where the DNA matches it firmly. Some rows have no size entry. The others give once, few or many, or a class for an expanded clone.

>13|TRBJ2-7|few|-|TRBV18
CASSPPGFHEQYF
TGTGCCAGCTCGCCCCCGGGCTTCCACGAGCAGTACTTC
>15|TRBJ2-3|many|TRBD2|TRBV7-9
CASSSSGITTDTQYF
TGTGCCAGCAGCTCGAGCGGGATAACCACAGATACGCAGTATTTT
>13|TRBJ1-5|few|-|TRBV5-1
CASSLGTDQPQHF
TGCGCCAGCAGCTTAGGGACGGATCAGCCCCAGCATTTT
>18|TRBJ1-4|many|-|TRBV27
CASSLVGVGWATNEKLFF
TGTGCCAGCAGTTTAGTCGGGGTAGGATGGGCAACTAATGAAAAACTGTTTTTT
>14|TRBJ1-2|many|-|TRBV28
CASSLTVPSHDYTF
TGTGCCAGCAGTTTGACAGTTCCTTCCCATGACTACACCTTC
>13|TRBJ2-3|many|-|TRBV5-4
CASSSTGPDTQYF
TGTGCCAGCAGCTCTACAGGGCCAGATACGCAGTATTTT
>16|TRBJ2-2|many|-|TRBV5-1
CASSLGVLGYTGELFF
TGCGCCAGCAGCTTGGGAGTTTTGGGCTACACCGGGGAGCTGTTTTTT
>16|TRBJ2-6|many|-|TRBV6-2/TRBV6-3
CASRRRTVSGANVLTF
TGTGCCAGCAGGAGGAGGACAGTCTCTGGGGCCAACGTCCTGACTTTC
>13|TRBJ2-5|-|-|TRBV6-5
CASKNPGLETQYF
TGTGCCAGCAAGAATCCGGGCCTAGAGACCCAGTACTTC
>11|TRBJ2-3|-|TRBD2|TRBV29-1
CSALADHTQYF
TGCAGCGCGCTAGCGGATCATACGCAGTATTTT
>13|TRBJ1-2|many|-|TRBV2
CASSERPNYGYTF
TGTGCCAGCAGTGAAAGGCCCAACTATGGCTACACCTTC
>16|TRBJ1-5|many|TRBD1|TRBV18
CASSPPEGASNQPQHF
TGTGCCAGCTCACCACCGGAGGGGGCGAGCAATCAGCCCCAGCATTTT
>15|TRBJ2-7|many|-|TRBV10-3
CAISESRPGNYEQYF
TGTGCCATCAGTGAGTCCCGGCCAGGTAACTACGAGCAGTACTTC
>15|TRBJ1-5|few|-|TRBV5-1
CASSLKGVDDQPQHF
TGCGCCAGCAGCTTAAAGGGGGTGGATGATCAGCCCCAGCATTTT
>15|TRBJ2-7|many|-|TRBV7-6
CASSPGQPSSYEQYF
TGTGCCAGCAGTCCCGGGCAGCCGAGCTCCTACGAGCAGTACTTC
>12|TRBJ1-6|-|-|TRBV4-1
CASSQGTYPLHF
TGCGCCAGCAGCCAAGGTACATATCCCCTCCACTTT
>14|TRBJ2-3|many|-|TRBV28
CASSFVSGTDAQYF
TGTGCCAGCAGTTTTGTTAGTGGCACAGATGCGCAGTATTTT
>15|TRBJ1-4|many|TRBD1|TRBV11-2
CASSPRGLGDEKLFF
TGTGCCAGCAGCCCCAGGGGGCTAGGGGATGAAAAACTGTTTTTT
>11|TRBJ1-2|-|-|TRBV19
CASSSRWGYTF
TGTGCCAGTAGTTCTAGATGGGGCTACACCTTC
>13|TRBJ1-2|many|TRBD1|TRBV12-3/TRBV12-4
CASSSTGGEGYTF
TGTGCCAGCAGCAGTACAGGGGGAGAAGGCTACACCTTC
>13|TRBJ2-7|few|-|TRBV19
CASSRQPYGEQYF
TGTGCCAGTAGTCGACAGCCCTACGGCGAGCAGTACTTC
>14|TRBJ2-1|many|TRBD2|TRBV27
CASSLGGVGNEQFF
TGTGCCAGCAGTTTGGGAGGGGTTGGAAATGAGCAGTTCTTC
>14|TRBJ1-5|many|-|TRBV5-5
CASSFGQNNQPQHF
TGTGCCAGCAGCTTCGGACAGAACAATCAGCCCCAGCATTTT
>11|TRBJ2-5|many|-|TRBV7-2
CASRRQETQYF
TGTGCCAGCAGGAGACAAGAGACCCAGTACTTC
>14|TRBJ2-1|few|TRBD2|TRBV20-1
CSAIAGGSYNEQFF
TGCAGTGCTATAGCGGGGGGCTCCTACAATGAGCAGTTCTTC
>13|TRBJ2-5|many|-|TRBV5-6
CASSLGINETQYF
TGTGCCAGCAGCTTGGGAATCAACGAGACCCAGTACTTC
>13|TRBJ1-4|many|-|TRBV28
CASAVRAGLKLFF
TGTGCCAGTGCTGTAAGGGCAGGGTTGAAACTGTTTTTT
>15|TRBJ1-6|many|-|TRBV19
CASSIGGTGDSPLHF
TGTGCCAGTAGTATTGGCGGCACCGGAGATTCACCCCTCCACTTT
>14|TRBJ1-1|-|TRBD1|TRBV10-3
CAISETGGATEAFF
TGTGCCATCAGTGAAACAGGGGGCGCGACTGAAGCTTTCTTT
>14|TRBJ2-1|many|-|TRBV5-1
CASSAGTLGNEQFF
TGCGCCAGCAGCGCCGGGACTTTGGGCAATGAGCAGTTCTTC
>17|TRBJ2-1|many|TRBD1|TRBV11-3
CASSAYRGVLTYNEQFF
TGTGCCAGCAGCGCGTACAGGGGCGTGTTGACCTACAATGAGCAGTTCTTC
>15|TRBJ1-5|many|-|TRBV7-9
CASSRLRGGNQPQHF
TGTGCCAGCAGCAGACTCAGGGGTGGTAATCAGCCCCAGCATTTT
>13|TRBJ2-7|many|TRBD1|TRBV5-1
CASSIDRAYEQYF
TGCGCCAGCAGCATAGACAGGGCCTACGAGCAGTACTTC
>15|TRBJ2-7|many|TRBD1|TRBV6-6
CASSHRDRANYEQYF
TGTGCCAGCAGTCATCGCGACAGGGCGAACTACGAGCAGTACTTC
>14|TRBJ2-5|many|-|TRBV7-9
CASSTMGGGETQYF
TGTGCCAGCTCCACAATGGGGGGAGGCGAGACCCAGTACTTC
>18|TRBJ2-1|-|-|TRBV27
CASSLSPAKLGRGGEQFF
TGTGCCAGCAGTTTATCCCCTGCGAAGCTCGGGAGAGGGGGTGAGCAGTTCTTC
>15|TRBJ1-1|many|-|TRBV7-9
CASSPWGRGNTEAFF
TGTGCCAGCAGCCCCTGGGGGCGAGGGAACACTGAAGCTTTCTTT
>15|TRBJ1-4|many|-|TRBV7-9
CASSAEMDRNEKLFF
TGTGCCAGCAGCGCAGAGATGGATCGGAATGAAAAACTGTTTTTT
>14|TRBJ1-1|few|-|TRBV19
CASSMLVRGTEAFF
TGTGCCAGTAGTATGCTGGTCCGGGGCACTGAAGCTTTCTTT
>19|TRBJ2-1|few|TRBD2|TRBV12-3/TRBV12-4
CASSSYGTSGYLTYNEQFF
TGTGCCAGCAGTTCATACGGGACTAGCGGCTACCTTACATACAATGAGCAGTTCTTC
>16|TRBJ1-2|many|-|TRBV24-1
CATSDAGDGSNYGYTF
TGTGCCACCAGTGACGCCGGTGACGGATCTAACTATGGCTACACCTTC
>13|TRBJ2-3|many|-|TRBV27
CASSWKGVDTQYF
TGTGCCAGCAGTTGGAAGGGGGTGGATACGCAGTATTTT
>15|TRBJ2-1|many|-|TRBV7-9
CASSLAPGPYNEQFF
TGTGCCAGCAGCTTAGCGCCAGGGCCGTACAATGAGCAGTTCTTC
>15|TRBJ1-5|many|-|TRBV28
CASSSAGTDDQPQHF
TGTGCCAGCAGTTCCGCCGGGACGGATGATCAGCCCCAGCATTTT
>15|TRBJ2-3|-|-|TRBV7-2
CASSSSRGIGDMQYF
TGTGCCAGCAGCTCTTCGCGGGGAATTGGAGATATGCAGTATTTT